The 17 T cell receptor beta chains reported below all come from one sample, sequenced in a study of blood T cell repertoires in COVID-19. Assay: immunoSEQ multiplex PCR; the TCRdb copy retains only in-frame clones and omits some. The sample yields around 330,000 clones, approximately 87% seen once. Sequencing used peripheral blood. The source is a woman aged 50 to 65 with active or convalescent COVID-19.

This clone was counted once. The chain carries TRBV28 and TRBJ1-1; D is possibly TRBD1 (5 bases). CDR1 and CDR2 (germline): MDHEN, SYDVKM. The germline V and J ends were trimmed by 3 bases and 4 bases, with 12 bases remaining between them. The CDR3 length is 14 residues. The CDR3 DNA is TGTGCCAGCAGTTTTAGCCTCAGGGTCACTGAAGCTTTCTTT. It encodes CASSFSLRVTEAFF. The variable domain in full, with the rest retrieved from reference TRBV28 and TRBJ1-1, is DVKVTQSSRYLVKRTGEKVFLECVQDMDHENMFWYRQDPGLGLRLIYFSYDVKMKEKGDIPEGYSVSREKKERFSLILESASTNQTSMYLCASSFSLRVTEAFFGQGTRLTVV.

The chain is built from TRBV29-1 and TRBJ1-2, with 9 bases identical to TRBD1. V trimming: 4 bases; J trimming: 4 bases; junction bases outside the gene matches: 10. CDR3 size: 15 residues. CDR1 SQVTM and CDR2 ANQGSEA come from the germline V gene. The CDR3 DNA follows: TGCAGCGTTGCGGCCAGGGACAGGGCGCTCTATGGCTACACCTTC. This encodes CSVAARDRALYGYTF.

V gene TRBV25-1 combines with J gene TRBJ1-1; the D gene is possibly TRBD1 (5 bases). The CDR3 runs 15 residues. The germline V gene encodes CDR1 MGHDK and CDR2 SYGVNS. Deletions cut 7 bases from V and 3 bases from J, with 18 bases between. The CDR3 spells CASMGITPGDTEAFF. CDR3 nucleotide sequence: TGTGCCAGCATGGGGATTACCCCGGGGGACACTGAAGCTTTCTTT.

This chain links TRBV9 with TRBJ1-3, with TRBD1 matching 7 bases. Per the germline V gene, CDR1 is SGDLS and CDR2 is YYNGEE. The CDR3 loop spans 17 amino acids. J gave up 0 bases and V 4 bases, and 10 bases lay outside the gene matches. The CDR3 sequence: CASSPPGQANSGNTIYF. The CDR3 bases are TGTGCCAGCAGCCCTCCAGGACAGGCCAACTCTGGAAACACCATATATTTT.

This chain joins TRBV24-1 and TRBJ2-3; D not resolved. The CDR3 runs to 16 residues. From germline, CDR1 is KGHDR and CDR2 SFDVKD. The V and J ends lost 3 bases and 1 base respectively, with 13 bases between them. CDR3 sequence (DNA): TGTGCCACCAGTGATCATCGTGAAAGCCGCACAGATACGCAGTATTTT. This codes for CATSDHRESRTDTQYF.

CDR3 nucleotides: TGTGCCAGCAGTGAATCGGGAACGCATAATCAGCCCCAGCATTTT. Protein: CASSESGTHNQPQHF. V is TRBV6-1 and J is TRBJ1-5; D gene uncertain. The CDR3 spans 15 residues. Trimming cost V 2 bases and J 4 bases, with 12 bases left between them. Germline-derived CDR1 and CDR2 are MNHNS and SASEGT.

The rearrangement joins TRBV6-5 to TRBJ2-1; D might be TRBD1 (6 bases). V dropped 0 bases and J dropped 5 bases, with 11 bases sitting between them. The length of the CDR3 is 15 residues. Looked up from germline, CDR1 is MNHEY and CDR2 is SVGAGI. The CDR3 here is CASSYSSGVNNEQFF. CDR3 nucleotide sequence: TGTGCCAGCAGTTACTCGTCAGGGGTCAACAATGAGCAGTTCTTC.

This chain uses TRBV29-1 with TRBJ2-2, with 11 bases fitting TRBD2. This CDR3 has 16 residues. The V and J ends lost 5 bases and 2 bases, in that order; junction bases with no gene match: 7. The V gene's germline CDR1 is SQVTM and CDR2 ANQGSEA. The CDR3 bases are TGCAGCGTTAGTCCCCGACTAGCGGGAAACACCGGGGAGCTGTTTTTT. Its translation is CSVSPRLAGNTGELFF.

The chain recombines TRBV19 with TRBJ2-2; weak D call: TRBD2 (7 bases). Germline CDR1 and CDR2: LNHDA and SQIVND (reference sequence). The CDR3 totals 15 residues. V lost 5 bases to trimming and J lost 4 bases, with 14 bases between them. The CDR3 sequence: CASSYGGRITGELFF. As DNA, the CDR3 is TGTGCCAGTAGTTACGGGGGGCGCATCACCGGGGAGCTGTTTTTT.

V and J are TRBV6-6 and TRBJ2-1; D remains unclear. There are 12 residues in the CDR3. Germline lookup yields CDR1 MNHNY and CDR2 SVGAGI (reference sequence). V dropped 6 bases and J dropped 4 bases, with 7 bases sitting between them. CDR3 coding DNA: TGTGCCAGCAGCGCGAGTTACAATGAGCAGTTCTTC. Its protein is CASSASYNEQFF.

This chain connects TRBV4-2 to TRBJ1-5; D possibly corresponds to TRBD1 (5 bases). The CDR3 spans 17 residues. CDR1 and CDR2 (germline): LGHNA, YNFKEQ. Deletions cut 0 bases from V and 3 bases from J, with 15 bases between. The CDR3 coding sequence is TGTGCCAGCAGCCAAGATGTAAAGGGGCCTACCAATCAGCCCCAGCATTTT. Its translation: CASSQDVKGPTNQPQHF.

V gene TRBV24-1 combines with J gene TRBJ2-3; maybe TRBD1 (5 bases). The germline gives CDR1 KGHDR, CDR2 SFDVKD. The germline V and J ends were trimmed by 1 base and 8 bases, with 18 bases remaining between them. This CDR3 is 16 amino acids long. CDR3 protein: CATSDFTDTQGSTQYF. CDR3 DNA: TGTGCCACCAGTGATTTTACGGACACACAAGGTAGTACGCAGTATTTT.

This chain uses TRBV27 with TRBJ2-7, with 8 bases aligning to TRBD2. CDR1 MNHEY and CDR2 SMNVEV come from the germline V gene (reference sequence). V shed 6 bases, J shed 10 bases, and the junction held 14 bases outside the gene matches. This CDR3 region has 14 residues. CDR3 sequence: CASRSPGGAQKQYF. In DNA, the CDR3 is TGTGCCAGCAGGTCTCCGGGGGGGGCACAAAAACAGTACTTC.

The V call is TRBV6-5, the J call TRBJ2-7; possible D gene TRBD2, 6 bases. From germline, CDR1 is MNHEY and CDR2 SVGAGI. Trimming took off 2 bases at V and 10 bases at J, with 9 bases between the two ends. This CDR3 contains 11 residues. CDR3 bases: TGTGCCAGCAGTTACGGCGGGATTCAGTACTTC. Translation: CASSYGGIQYF.

The CDR3: CATSDPDSQETQYF. Written as DNA, the CDR3 is TGTGCCACCAGTGATCCGGACAGCCAAGAGACCCAGTACTTC. The chain joins TRBV24-1 to TRBJ2-5, with D perhaps TRBD1 (6 bases). In germline, CDR1 is KGHDR, CDR2 SFDVKD. The CDR3 loop spans 14 amino acids. Trimming removed 3 bases from V and 1 base from J, with 8 bases in between.

J is TRBJ2-7 and V is TRBV11-2; 9 nucleotides line up with TRBD1. Germline V gene sequence: CDR1 SGHAT, CDR2 FQNNGV. The CDR3 is 14 residues long. J was trimmed by 7 bases and V by 1 base; bases with no gene match: 5. The CDR3 is CASSLGGTGREQYF. CDR3 DNA sequence: TGTGCCAGCAGCTTAGGGGGGACAGGGCGAGAGCAGTACTTC.

The rearrangement joins TRBV5-6 to TRBJ1-2; 8 nucleotides line up with TRBD1. The CDR3 loop spans 14 amino acids. J was trimmed by 6 bases and V by 2 bases; bases with no gene match: 6. Germline V gene lookup returns CDR1 SGHDT and CDR2 YYEEEE. DNA for the CDR3: TGTGCCAGCAGCTTATTCCGGACAGGGCATGGCTACACCTTC. Translation: CASSLFRTGHGYTF. Complete variable domain (other parts from reference TRBV5-6 and TRBJ1-2): DAGVTQSPTHLIKTRGQQVTLRCSPKSGHDTVSWYQQALGQGPQFIFQYYEEEERQRGNFPDRFSGHQFPNYSSELNVNALLLGDSALYLCASSLFRTGHGYTFGSGTRLTVV.